This T cell receptor beta chain was sequenced during a study of identical twins. CDR1 and CDR2 from the germline V gene are MNHNS and SASEGT. The CDR3 is 13 amino acids. Trimming took 6 bases from V and 6 from J, leaving 15 bases between them. TCRdb passed the 5' RACE reads through MiXCR, listing each CDR3 protein once. This sample has fewer than 500,000 distinct CDR3 sequences, with approximately 24% found just once. These same data were also listed under a study on T cells expressing NK-cell markers. Per that paper: Dominant NKG2C+ clonotypes accounted for roughly 1.0-7.0% of CD8+ T cells in over 5 donors.

The TCR comes from a woman aged 18-29 years in good health. The V gene is TRBV6-1, the J gene TRBJ2-7; tentatively, D is TRBD2 (7 bases). The sequenced sample consisted of CD4+ T cells sorted from blood. CDR3 sequence: CASSLARGGEQYF. Here the CDR3 DNA reads TGTGCCAGCAGCCTTGCGAGGGGGGGCGAGCAGTACTTC.